These 4 T cell receptor beta chains were all obtained from the same sample, sequenced in a study of cytomegalovirus exposure and HLA in healthy donors. Primers included in the PCR were 60 Vbeta and 13 Jbeta primers. The protocol was immunoSEQ multiplex PCR, while the TCRdb copy is restricted to in-frame clones and leaves out a portion. The sample has some 170,000 clones; roughly four fifths are singletons. Sample: PBMCs. Every receptor here comes from a woman under 30 in good health and CMV-seropositive.

The V call is TRBV19, the J call TRBJ2-3, with D possibly TRBD1 on 5 matching bases. Germline V CDR1 and CDR2: LNHDA, SQIVND (reference sequence). The V and J ends lost 5 bases and 3 bases respectively, with 12 bases between them. This CDR3 spans 14 amino acids. This CDR3 is CASSQGQGTDTQYF. Written as DNA, the CDR3 is TGTGCCAGTAGTCAGGGTCAAGGAACAGATACGCAGTATTTT.

The chain combines TRBV5-6 with TRBJ2-3; 7 positions match TRBD1. The CDR3 extends over 16 amino acids. V gave up 4 bases and J gave up 5 bases; unmatched junction bases: 13. Germline CDR1 reads SGHDT; CDR2 reads YYEEEE. The CDR3: CASSPDDRAFRDTQYF. CDR3 DNA: TGTGCCAGCAGCCCCGATGACAGGGCCTTTCGAGATACGCAGTATTTT. Supplemented by reference TRBV5-6 and TRBJ2-3, the full variable domain reads DAGVTQSPTHLIKTRGQQVTLRCSPKSGHDTVSWYQQALGQGPQFIFQYYEEEERQRGNFPDRFSGHQFPNYSSELNVNALLLGDSALYLCASSPDDRAFRDTQYFGPGTRLTVL.

This clone was counted a few times. V usage is TRBV29-1 and J usage is TRBJ2-7; 10 bases agree with TRBD2. The ends lost 8 bases at V and 1 base at J; junction bases unmatched: 5. The CDR3 has 13 residues. Germline CDR1 reads SQVTM; CDR2 reads ANQGSEA. The CDR3 loop is CSISSGGSYEQYF. CDR3 coding DNA: TGCAGCATTTCTAGCGGGGGATCCTACGAGCAGTACTTC.

The chain joins TRBV5-5 to TRBJ1-6, with 10 nucleotides matching TRBD1. Losses at the gene ends were 2 bases for V and 7 bases for J; bases not matched to a gene: 3. The CDR3 has 15 residues. Germline V gene data show CDR1 as SGHKS and CDR2 as YYEKEE (reference sequence). This CDR3 is CASSLGTGDNSPLHF. CDR3 in DNA: TGTGCCAGCAGCTTAGGGACAGGGGACAATTCACCCCTCCACTTT.